The next 4 T cell receptor beta chains were all read from a single sample in a study of CD8 T cells in Susac syndrome. Random hexamers were used to reverse transcribe the RNA input (roughly 0.5 to 1 ug). A single record per CDR3 protein comes from TCRdb applying MiXCR to the immunoSEQ multiplex PCR reads. The sample carries roughly 120,000 distinct CDR3 sequences, about 92% recorded once. Sequencing was performed on CD4+ T cells from PBMCs. The origin of the receptors is a human donor with multiple sclerosis.

The V call is TRBV14, the J call TRBJ1-4; unclear D gene. CDR1 and CDR2 (germline): SGHDN, FVKESK. The CDR3 has 16 amino acids. V was trimmed by 1 base and J by 1 base, leaving 10 bases between them. The CDR3 sequence: CASSQGSRVTNEKLFF. The CDR3 DNA reads as TGTGCCAGCAGCCAAGGCTCAAGGGTAACTAATGAAAAACTGTTTTTT.

As for this clonotype: A read error may account for a junction end that differs from germline. For the CDR3, the DNA is TGTGCTAGCAGCTCCGGACAGGGCAACACCATATATTTT. This encodes CASSSGQGNTIYF. The chain links TRBV7-7 to TRBJ1-3; 8 bases fit TRBD1. The CDR3 consists of 13 residues. Germline V gives CDR1 SSHAT, CDR2 FNYEAQ (reference sequence).

The rearrangement links TRBV7-9 to TRBJ2-7; 11 bases align to TRBD2. The junction had 7 bases not matched to a gene; V was cut back by 6 bases and J by 3 bases. The CDR3 covers 15 residues. Germline V gene sequence: CDR1 SEHNR, CDR2 FQNEAQ (reference sequence). CDR3 coding DNA: TGTGCCAGCAGTGCTAGCGGGGGGAAGAACTACGAGCAGTACTTC. Translated: CASSASGGKNYEQYF.

The chain carries TRBV4-1 and TRBJ2-1; D is undetermined. V was clipped by 3 bases and J by 7 bases, with 7 bases between them. The CDR3 has 12 amino acids. From germline, CDR1 is MGHRA and CDR2 YSYEKL. Written as DNA, the CDR3 is TGCGCCAGCAGCCATCTTCCGAATGAGCAGTTCTTC. This gives the protein CASSHLPNEQFF.